This passage covers 28 T cell receptor beta chains from one sample sequenced in a study of blood T cells in healthy people across ages. For the second PCR, which ran for roughly 6 to 12 cycles, a sample-barcoded 5' primer and a J-beta primer mix were used. TCRdb itself ran the 5' RACE reads through MiXCR, one entry per CDR3 protein. Among approximately 880,000 distinct CDR3 sequences, 48% were seen once, and the ten largest hold roughly 13%. Sample: blood. The receptors stem from a young man in good health.

The chain couples TRBV29-1 to TRBJ2-1, with TRBD1 as a possible D gene (6 bases). V lost 4 bases, J lost 7 bases, and 23 bases lay in between. From germline, CDR1 is SQVTM and CDR2 ANQGSEA. The CDR3 has 16 amino acids. The CDR3 region has the DNA TGCAGCGTTGTACTCTGGCGCCCAGGGGAGATAAATGAGCAGTTCTTC. Translation gives CSVVLWRPGEINEQFF.

This clonotype was picked up a small number of times. The rearrangement joins TRBV20-1 to TRBJ2-7, with 13 bases identical to TRBD2. Germline trimming cut 7 bases from V and 3 bases from J; bases unmatched to any gene: 6. Germline V gene sequence: CDR1 DFQATT, CDR2 SNEGSKA (reference sequence). The CDR3 has 14 residues. In DNA form, the CDR3 reads TGCAGTGTTACAAGACTAGCGGGGGGCTACGAGCAGTACTTC. Its protein product is CSVTRLAGGYEQYF.

A few counts support this clonotype. This rearrangement joins TRBV12-3 or TRBV12-4 to TRBJ2-5; 7 bases align to TRBD2. The J call may be wrong; the DNA end is better matched by TRBJ2-7. The length of the CDR3 is 16 residues. CDR3 residues: CASSSHLRDYPYEQYF. The CDR3 DNA sequence: TGTGCCAGCAGTTCCCACCTCCGGGACTATCCCTACGAGCAGTACTTC.

The chain has TRBV2 and TRBJ1-4; 7 positions match TRBD1. With V trimmed by 4 bases and J by 4 bases, 12 bases remained unmatched. CDR1 and CDR2 (germline): SNHLY, FYNNEI. The CDR3 is 17 residues long. The CDR3 loop is CASSVFGTETFNEKLFF. The CDR3 DNA follows: TGTGCCAGCAGTGTGTTTGGGACAGAGACCTTTAATGAAAAACTGTTTTTT.

This clonotype has more than one count but fewer than ten. The V gene is TRBV6-5, the J gene TRBJ2-1; possible D gene TRBD2, 5 bases. Trimming stripped 2 bases from V and 3 bases from J, with 8 bases between. This CDR3 has 14 residues. Per germline, CDR1 MNHEY and CDR2 SVGAGI. CDR3 amino acids: CASSYRAGYNEQFF. DNA for the CDR3: TGTGCCAGCAGTTACCGCGCGGGCTACAATGAGCAGTTCTTC.

In DNA form, the CDR3 reads TGTGCCAGCAGTGTGCTCCGGGACAGGGTAGAGCATGAGCAGTTCTTC. This translates into CASSVLRDRVEHEQFF. The rearrangement uses TRBV25-1 and TRBJ2-1; 9 positions agree with TRBD1. CDR3 length: 16 residues. V was pared by 4 bases and J by 8 bases, with 12 bases of the junction left unmatched. Germline V CDR1 and CDR2: MGHDK, SYGVNS. The full variable domain, rest sourced from reference TRBV25-1 and TRBJ2-1, is EADIYQTPRYLVIGTGKKITLECSQTMGHDKMYWYQQDPGMELHLIHYSYGVNSTEKGDLSSESTVSRIRTEHFPLTLESARPSHTSQYLCASSVLRDRVEHEQFFGPGTRLTVL.

This sequence joins TRBV15 and TRBJ1-1; no clear D gene. The CDR3 has 15 amino acids. V was cut by 0 bases and J by 3 bases, with 11 bases left in between. Per the germline V gene, CDR1 is LNHNV and CDR2 is YYDKDF (reference sequence). CDR3: CATSRDPSGDTEAFF. CDR3 coding DNA: TGTGCCACCAGCAGAGATCCGTCCGGGGACACTGAAGCTTTCTTT.

The rearrangement links TRBV3-1 to TRBJ2-3, with D hard to call. Germline CDR1 reads LGHDT; CDR2 reads YNNKEL (reference sequence). Trimming pared 0 bases from V and 5 bases from J, leaving 6 bases between. This CDR3 has 13 amino acids. The CDR3: CASSQDELDTQYF. CDR3 in DNA: TGTGCCAGCAGCCAAGATGAGTTAGATACGCAGTATTTT.

In its sample, this clonotype was seen a few times. J is TRBJ1-1 and V is TRBV20-1, with D possibly matching TRBD1 (6 bases). V lost 6 bases and J lost 4, with 15 bases in between. The CDR3 is 13 amino acids. The germline CDR1 and CDR2 sequences are DFQATT and SNEGSKA (reference sequence). The CDR3 loop reads CSAPTGSVTEAFF. CDR3 DNA: TGCAGTGCCCCCACAGGGTCGGTCACTGAAGCTTTCTTT.

This sequence joins TRBV5-1 and TRBJ1-5; 9 bases map to TRBD1. CDR1 and CDR2 (germline): SGHRS, YFSETQ. Germline trimming cut 0 bases from V and 3 bases from J; bases unmatched to any gene: 7. The CDR3 consists of 17 residues. CDR3 in amino acids: CASSLGAGTGLNQPQHF. The CDR3 DNA sequence: TGCGCCAGCAGCTTGGGGGCCGGGACAGGGCTCAATCAGCCCCAGCATTTT. The whole variable domain, remainder taken from reference TRBV5-1 and TRBJ1-5, is KAGVTQTPRYLIKTRGQQVTLSCSPISGHRSVSWYQQTPGQGLQFLFEYFSETQRNKGNFPGRFSGRQFSNSRSEMNVSTLELGDSALYLCASSLGAGTGLNQPQHFGDGTRLSIL.

This chain connects TRBV20-1 to TRBJ2-1; 10 bases align to TRBD2. Germline V gene data show CDR1 as DFQATT and CDR2 as SNEGSKA (reference sequence). Trimming at V came to 1 base and at J to 4 bases, leaving 4 bases not matched to a gene. This CDR3 contains 15 residues. This CDR3 reads CSARAAGGFYNEQFF. The DNA of the CDR3 is TGCAGTGCTAGAGCAGCGGGGGGGTTTTACAATGAGCAGTTCTTC.

The V gene is TRBV7-3, the J gene TRBJ2-7; 9 positions agree with TRBD1. The J segment lost 5 bases and the V segment lost 1 base, leaving 6 bases of the junction unmatched. The CDR3 totals 15 residues. The germline V gene encodes CDR1 SGHTA and CDR2 FQGTGA. The CDR3 DNA follows: TGTGCCAGCAGCTTAATGAATACAGGGGGCCACGAGCAGTACTTC. It yields the protein CASSLMNTGGHEQYF.

This sequence joins TRBV27 and TRBJ2-1; TRBD1 matches 7 bases. The germline CDR1 and CDR2 sequences are MNHEY and SMNVEV (reference sequence). V lost 8 bases and J lost 3; bases outside the gene matches: 7. The CDR3 totals 14 residues. The CDR3 DNA follows: TGTGCCAGCCACAAACAGGGGATCTACAATGAGCAGTTCTTC. Encoded protein: CASHKQGIYNEQFF.

This clonotype has just one count. This chain's CDR3 is CASGDRPYGYTF. Here the CDR3 DNA reads TGTGCCAGCGGAGACAGGCCCTATGGCTACACCTTC. V gene TRBV28 combines with J gene TRBJ1-2, with a tentative D call TRBD1 (6 bases). Germline CDR1 is MDHEN and CDR2 is SYDVKM. V lost 8 bases and J 4 bases, leaving 11 bases between the germline ends. CDR3 length: 12 amino acids.

The rearrangement uses TRBV27 and TRBJ1-6; 9 nucleotides agree with TRBD1. The ends lost 5 bases at V and 11 bases at J; junction bases unmatched: 10. Germline CDR1 is MNHEY and CDR2 is SMNVEV (reference sequence). The CDR3 runs 15 residues. The CDR3 DNA reads TGTGCCAGCAGTGGGGACAGGGTCTTAGTCCCACCCCTCCACTTT. It codes for CASSGDRVLVPPLHF.

CDR3 DNA sequence: TGTGCCAGCGATAAGGACAGGTTGTATGGCTACACCTTC. As protein: CASDKDRLYGYTF. The chain recombines TRBV7-2 with TRBJ1-2; TRBD1 agrees at 7 bases. The germline CDR1 and CDR2 sequences are SGHTA and FQGNSA. The CDR3 covers 13 residues. Germline trimming cut 8 bases from V and 5 bases from J; bases unmatched to any gene: 8.

This sequence joins TRBV25-1 and TRBJ2-1, with 7 nucleotides matching TRBD2. Germline loops: CDR1 MGHDK, CDR2 SYGVNS. The CDR3 spans 16 residues. V was clipped by 0 bases and J by 0 bases; unmatched bases: 2. DNA for the CDR3: TGTGCCAGCAGTGAATATGGGGGGGGCTCCTACAATGAGCAGTTCTTC. Its protein is CASSEYGGGSYNEQFF.

This clonotype was found a few times. The chain combines TRBV10-3 with TRBJ2-1; a possible D gene is TRBD2 (6 bases). CDR3 size: 15 residues. V was trimmed by 10 bases and J by 0 bases, leaving 16 bases between them. The germline CDR1 and CDR2 sequences are ENHRY and SYGVKD. Here the CDR3 reads CATIPDGSSYNEQFF. In DNA, the CDR3 is TGTGCCACCATCCCGGACGGGAGCTCCTACAATGAGCAGTTCTTC.

The V call is TRBV7-2, the J call TRBJ2-4, with TRBD2 matching over 7 bases. The assigned J gene may be wrong: the sequence end matches TRBJ2-7 better. Germline CDR1 and CDR2: SGHTA and FQGNSA. This CDR3 comprises 12 residues. In DNA form, the CDR3 reads TGTGCCAGCAGGTCGGGGGGTAGCGAGCAGTACTTC. The encoded protein is CASRSGGSEQYF.

The rearrangement joins TRBV5-1 to TRBJ1-2; no clear D gene. V lost 4 bases, J lost 4 bases, and 8 bases lay in between. Germline CDR1 is SGHRS and CDR2 is YFSETQ. This CDR3 is built from 12 residues. The CDR3 sequence: CASSEGFYGYTF. CDR3 DNA sequence: TGCGCCAGCAGCGAAGGGTTCTATGGCTACACCTTC. Full variable domain (remainder filled in from reference TRBV5-1 and TRBJ1-2): KAGVTQTPRYLIKTRGQQVTLSCSPISGHRSVSWYQQTPGQGLQFLFEYFSETQRNKGNFPGRFSGRQFSNSRSEMNVSTLELGDSALYLCASSEGFYGYTFGSGTRLTVV.

The chain links TRBV2 to TRBJ2-1, with TRBD1 as a possible D gene (7 bases). Trimming took 6 bases from V and 8 from J, leaving 20 bases between them. CDR1 and CDR2 from the germline V gene are SNHLY and FYNNEI. This CDR3 is 15 amino acids long. The CDR3 here is CASRFQGPGGYEQFF. CDR3 nucleotide sequence: TGTGCCAGCAGGTTTCAGGGTCCAGGGGGGTATGAGCAGTTCTTC.

The CDR3 DNA sequence: TGTGCCAGCAGCCGAGAAGGTGTCAGGGAGGACAATGAGCAGTACTTC. Encoded protein: CASSREGVREDNEQYF. This chain joins TRBV3-1 and TRBJ2-5; D is perhaps TRBD2 (6 bases). Germline CDR1 reads LGHDT; CDR2 reads YNNKEL (reference sequence). V lost 4 bases, J lost 11 bases, and 26 bases lay in between. This CDR3 is 16 amino acids long.

V is TRBV20-1 and J is TRBJ2-7; 9 nucleotides line up with TRBD1. CDR3 length equals 15 residues. CDR1 is DFQATT, CDR2 SNEGSKA, per germline (reference sequence). J was trimmed by 7 bases and V by 1 base; bases with no gene match: 11. The CDR3 sequence is CSARVKGQGFGEQYF. In DNA form, the CDR3 reads TGCAGTGCTAGAGTGAAGGGACAGGGATTTGGTGAGCAGTACTTC.

This clonotype has a handful of counts. This chain uses TRBV20-1 with TRBJ1-2; possibly TRBD1 for D (5 bases). V dropped 1 base and J dropped 5 bases, with 20 bases sitting between them. The CDR3 contains 16 residues. Germline V gene data show CDR1 as DFQATT and CDR2 as SNEGSKA (reference sequence). CDR3 protein: CSARGGDGKTSYGYTF. The CDR3 DNA is TGCAGTGCTAGAGGCGGGGACGGCAAGACTAGTTATGGCTACACCTTC.

This clonotype was observed a few times. The chain links TRBV6-6 to TRBJ2-7; D unresolved. V was pared by 0 bases and J by 3 bases, with 9 bases between. Germline CDR1 MNHNY, CDR2 SVGAGI (reference sequence). The CDR3 runs to 14 residues. CDR3 residues: CASSYSGRNYEQYF. The DNA for the CDR3 is TGTGCCAGCAGTTACTCGGGTAGGAACTACGAGCAGTACTTC.

The gene calls are TRBV6-5 and TRBJ2-1; TRBD1 agrees at 7 bases. The length of the CDR3 is 14 residues. Germline V lookup: CDR1 MNHEY, CDR2 SVGAGI. Trimming took 0 bases from V and 5 from J; bases not matched to a gene: 1. The CDR3 DNA follows: TGTGCCAGCAGTTACTCGGGACAGAACAATGAGCAGTTCTTC. Protein product: CASSYSGQNNEQFF.

This clonotype was recorded many times. The chain joins TRBV5-1 to TRBJ2-7, with 8 bases that match TRBD1. J gave up 12 bases and V 6 bases, and 14 bases lay outside the gene matches. The CDR3 spans 13 residues. Looked up from germline, CDR1 is SGHRS and CDR2 is YFSETQ. CDR3 in DNA: TGCGCCAGCAATCCTTCAGGACAGGGAGTTATGTACTTC. Protein sequence: CASNPSGQGVMYF.

This clonotype occurred a few times. The chain couples TRBV9 to TRBJ2-7, with 10 bases that match TRBD2. CDR3 length: 14 amino acids. The germline CDR1 and CDR2 sequences are SGDLS and YYNGEE. The V segment lost 3 bases and the J segment 2 bases; nucleotides outside the gene matches: 2. DNA for the CDR3: TGTGCCAGCAGCGCGGGACTAGCGCCCTACGAGCAGTACTTC. Protein: CASSAGLAPYEQYF. Filled out from reference TRBV9 and TRBJ2-7, the complete variable domain reads DSGVTQTPKHLITATGQRVTLRCSPRSGDLSVYWYQQSLDQGLQFLIQYYNGEERAKGNILERFSAQQFPDLHSELNLSSLELGDSALYFCASSAGLAPYEQYFGPGTRLTVT.